The 14 T cell receptor beta chains listed next were all sequenced from one sample in a study of beta chain features in type 1 diabetes. Reverse transcription of all isolated RNA meant that expressed TCRB transcripts were sequenced. Sequencing was performed with immunoSEQ multiplex PCR; in TCRdb, only in-frame clones are kept and a portion is missing. This sample has about 130,000 clones; about 9.2% occur once, and the top ten carry 0.6% to 0.8%. The sequenced material came from central memory CD4+ T cells from blood. These receptors were taken from a man between 18 and 29 years old in good health.

This clone was observed a handful of times. V and J are TRBV27 and TRBJ2-3; 7 bases match TRBD1. Germline V gives CDR1 MNHEY, CDR2 SMNVEV (reference sequence). The CDR3 loop spans 14 amino acids. The ends lost 6 bases at V and 8 bases at J; junction bases unmatched: 11. The CDR3 nucleotides read TGTGCCAGCAGCTTAGACAGGGCTTCTGGTACGCAGTATTTT. Its protein is CASSLDRASGTQYF.

J is TRBJ2-3 and V is TRBV6-5; a weak D match, TRBD2 (5 bases). Germline CDR1 reads MNHEY; CDR2 reads SVGAGI. V was pared by 8 bases and J by 2 bases, with 11 bases between. This CDR3 comprises 13 residues. CDR3 DNA sequence: TGTGCCAGCCCTGGACTCAACACAGATACGCAGTATTTT. Protein sequence: CASPGLNTDTQYF.

This clone was observed a few times. The chain links TRBV7-2 to TRBJ2-2, with TRBD1 identical over 7 bases. CDR3 length equals 14 residues. CDR1 is SGHTA and CDR2 is FQGNSA in the germline V gene. After removal of 6 bases from V and 4 bases from J, the junction contained 5 bases not matched to a gene. The chain's CDR3 is CASRRQGSTGELFF. In DNA, the CDR3 is TGTGCCAGCAGGCGACAGGGAAGCACCGGGGAGCTGTTTTTT.

In its sample, this clone was seen a few times. The gene calls are TRBV27 and TRBJ2-3, with a weak D call TRBD1 (5 bases). Per the germline V gene, CDR1 is MNHEY and CDR2 is SMNVEV (reference sequence). V was clipped by 5 bases and J by 2 bases, with 8 bases between them. The CDR3 has 13 residues. CDR3 coding DNA: TGTGCCAGCAGTAGACAGTTCACAGATACGCAGTATTTT. Protein product: CASSRQFTDTQYF.

This clone was seen a handful of times. The rearrangement joins TRBV7-2 to TRBJ2-1; TRBD2 aligns across 9 bases. Germline V gene lookup returns CDR1 SGHTA and CDR2 FQGNSA. V dropped 3 bases and J dropped 7; count of bases not matched to a gene: 7. This CDR3 comprises 15 residues. The CDR3 spells CASSFSRGGGNEQFF. The CDR3 DNA follows: TGTGCCAGCAGCTTCTCGCGGGGGGGCGGGAATGAGCAGTTCTTC.

In this sample, this clone turned up a few times. This chain uses TRBV19 with TRBJ2-1, with 12 bases lining up with TRBD2. The CDR3 covers 11 residues. With 8 bases clipped from V and 15 bases from J, the junction kept 5 bases outside the gene matches. Germline V gene lookup returns CDR1 LNHDA and CDR2 SQIVND (reference sequence). The CDR3 loop reads CASSSGGARFF. CDR3 in DNA: TGTGCCAGTTCTAGCGGGGGGGCCAGGTTCTTC.

The chain joins TRBV5-4 to TRBJ2-1; the D is unclear. In germline, CDR1 is SGHNT, CDR2 YYREEE (reference sequence). This CDR3 spans 13 amino acids. V was clipped by 1 base and J by 7 bases, with 9 bases between them. CDR3 DNA sequence: TGTGCCAGCAGCTTGAACAGCCGGAATGAGCAGTTCTTC. Translation gives CASSLNSRNEQFF.

This clone was counted only a few times. V usage is TRBV27 and J usage is TRBJ1-5, with D perhaps matching TRBD1 (6 bases). This CDR3 has 14 residues. V dropped 2 bases and J dropped 3 bases, with 8 bases sitting between them. CDR1 and CDR2 (germline): MNHEY, SMNVEV (reference sequence). The CDR3 DNA sequence: TGTGCCAGCAGTTTACAGGGGTACAATCAGCCCCAGCATTTT. Its translation: CASSLQGYNQPQHF.

This clone was detected only a few times. The chain has TRBV5-1 and TRBJ2-2; 11 nucleotides line up with TRBD2. Trimming took 2 bases from V and 3 from J; bases not matched to a gene: 0. Per the germline V gene, CDR1 is SGHRS and CDR2 is YFSETQ. The CDR3 is made up of 15 amino acids. CDR3 amino acids: CASSLLAGDTGELFF. In nucleotides, the CDR3 is TGCGCCAGCAGCTTACTAGCGGGAGACACCGGGGAGCTGTTTTTT.

In DNA, the CDR3 is TGTGCCAGCTCACCACCGGCCTCACCCCTCCACTTT. Its translation: CASSPPASPLHF. The rearrangement joins TRBV18 to TRBJ1-6; no clear D. The germline V gene encodes CDR1 KGHSH and CDR2 LQKENI. Trimming took off 0 bases at V and 10 bases at J, with 4 bases between the two ends. The CDR3 is 12 residues long.

This chain uses TRBV7-9 with TRBJ1-2; perhaps TRBD1 as D (6 bases). Trimming shortened V by 5 bases and J by 1 base, and 14 bases separated the two germline ends. This CDR3 spans 15 amino acids. In germline, CDR1 is SEHNR, CDR2 FQNEAQ (reference sequence). The CDR3 DNA is TGTGCCAGCAGCCTACAGGGCCCCCTTAACTATGGCTACACCTTC. It translates to CASSLQGPLNYGYTF.

This clone was observed many times. The gene calls are TRBV19 and TRBJ1-4; D gene ambiguous. Trimming shortened V by 8 bases and J by 5 bases, and 12 bases separated the two germline ends. Germline V gives CDR1 LNHDA, CDR2 SQIVND (reference sequence). The CDR3 has 13 amino acids. Written as DNA, the CDR3 is TGTGCCAGTCGAACACAGAAGAATGAAAAACTGTTTTTT. Translated, it gives CASRTQKNEKLFF.

This clone occurred a few times. The CDR3 DNA reads as TGTGCCAGCAGCTTAGCTGGACAGGGTAACAATGAGCAGTTCTTC. It is translated as CASSLAGQGNNEQFF. The chain carries TRBV11-2 and TRBJ2-1, with 8 nucleotides matching TRBD1. CDR1 is SGHAT, CDR2 FQNNGV, per germline. CDR3 length equals 15 residues. V lost 1 base and J lost 5; bases outside the gene matches: 4.

The V and J genes are TRBV4-2 and TRBJ2-6; TRBD2 matches 9 bases. The CDR3 is made up of 19 amino acids. Germline V CDR1 and CDR2: LGHNA, YNFKEQ. V gave up 1 base and J gave up 3 bases; unmatched junction bases: 10. The CDR3 loop reads CASSQVNRGGAIGANVLTF. For the CDR3, the DNA is TGTGCCAGCAGCCAAGTCAATCGCGGGGGGGCGATTGGGGCCAACGTCCTGACTTTC.